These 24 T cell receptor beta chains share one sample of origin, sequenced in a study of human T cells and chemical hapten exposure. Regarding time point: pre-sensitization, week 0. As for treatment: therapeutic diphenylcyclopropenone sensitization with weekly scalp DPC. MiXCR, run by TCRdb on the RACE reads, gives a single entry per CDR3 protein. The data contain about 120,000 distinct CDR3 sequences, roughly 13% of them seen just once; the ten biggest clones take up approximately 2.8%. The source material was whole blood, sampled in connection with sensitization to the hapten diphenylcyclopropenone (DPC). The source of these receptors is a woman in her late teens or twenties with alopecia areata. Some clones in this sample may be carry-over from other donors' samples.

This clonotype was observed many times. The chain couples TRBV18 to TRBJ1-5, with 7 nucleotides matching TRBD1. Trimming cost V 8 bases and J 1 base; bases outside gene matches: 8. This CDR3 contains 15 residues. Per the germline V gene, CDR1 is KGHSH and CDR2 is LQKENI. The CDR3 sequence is CASGDSTVSNQPQHF. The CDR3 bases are TGTGCCAGCGGGGACAGCACCGTGAGCAATCAGCCCCAGCATTTT.

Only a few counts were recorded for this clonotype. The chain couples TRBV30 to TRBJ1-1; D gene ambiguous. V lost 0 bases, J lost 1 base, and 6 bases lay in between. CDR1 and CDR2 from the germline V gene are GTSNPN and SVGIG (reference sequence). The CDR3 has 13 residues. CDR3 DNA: TGTGCCTGGAGTGTACGAGGGAACACTGAAGCTTTCTTT. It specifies CAWSVRGNTEAFF.

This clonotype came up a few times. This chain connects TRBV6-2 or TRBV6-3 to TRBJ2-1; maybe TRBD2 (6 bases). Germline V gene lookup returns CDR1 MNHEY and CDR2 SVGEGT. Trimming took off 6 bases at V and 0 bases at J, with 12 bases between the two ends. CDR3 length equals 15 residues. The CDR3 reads CASRPGLSSYNEQFF. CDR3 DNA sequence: TGTGCCAGCAGGCCGGGACTTAGCTCCTACAATGAGCAGTTCTTC.

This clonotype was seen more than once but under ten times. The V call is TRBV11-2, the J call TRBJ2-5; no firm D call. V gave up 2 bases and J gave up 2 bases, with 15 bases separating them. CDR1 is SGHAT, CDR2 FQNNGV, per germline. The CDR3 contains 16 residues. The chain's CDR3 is CASSLIAQALQETQYF. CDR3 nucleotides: TGTGCCAGCAGCTTAATTGCGCAGGCCCTACAAGAGACCCAGTACTTC.

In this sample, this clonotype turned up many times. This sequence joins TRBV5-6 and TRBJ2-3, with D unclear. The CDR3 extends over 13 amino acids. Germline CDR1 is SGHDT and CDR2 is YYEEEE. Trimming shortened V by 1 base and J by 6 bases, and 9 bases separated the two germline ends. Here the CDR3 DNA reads TGTGCCAGCAGCTTGCTGCGGACGGATACGCAGTATTTT. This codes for CASSLLRTDTQYF. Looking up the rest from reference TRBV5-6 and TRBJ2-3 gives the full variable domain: DAGVTQSPTHLIKTRGQQVTLRCSPKSGHDTVSWYQQALGQGPQFIFQYYEEEERQRGNFPDRFSGHQFPNYSSELNVNALLLGDSALYLCASSLLRTDTQYFGPGTRLTVL.

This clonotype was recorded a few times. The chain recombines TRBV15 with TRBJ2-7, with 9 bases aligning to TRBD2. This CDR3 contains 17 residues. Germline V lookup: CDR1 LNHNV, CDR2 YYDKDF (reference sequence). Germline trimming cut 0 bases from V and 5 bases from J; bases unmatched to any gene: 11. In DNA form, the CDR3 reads TGTGCCACCAGCAGAGACTCCCCCGGGACTAGCATTGACGAGCAGTACTTC. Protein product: CATSRDSPGTSIDEQYF.

This CDR3 is CASAGQGAPGANVLTF. CDR3 DNA sequence: TGTGCCAGCGCGGGACAGGGGGCCCCTGGGGCCAACGTCCTGACTTTC. This sequence joins TRBV7-2 and TRBJ2-6; 12 bases are shared with TRBD1. Trimming took 8 bases from V and 2 from J; bases not matched to a gene: 4. CDR1 is SGHTA, CDR2 FQGNSA, per germline. This CDR3 contains 16 residues.

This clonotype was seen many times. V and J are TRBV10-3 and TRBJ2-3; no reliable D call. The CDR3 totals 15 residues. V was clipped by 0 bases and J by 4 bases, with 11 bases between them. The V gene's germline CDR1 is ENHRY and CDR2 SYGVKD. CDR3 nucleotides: TGTGCCATCAGTGAGTCAGGGAAATTGGCAGATACGCAGTATTTT. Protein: CAISESGKLADTQYF.

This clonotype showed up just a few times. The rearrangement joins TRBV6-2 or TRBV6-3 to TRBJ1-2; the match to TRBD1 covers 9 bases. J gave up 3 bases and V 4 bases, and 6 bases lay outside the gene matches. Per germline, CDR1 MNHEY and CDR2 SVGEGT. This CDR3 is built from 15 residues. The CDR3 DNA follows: TGTGCCAGCAGTTCGCCGGGACAGGGTGACTATGGCTACACCTTC. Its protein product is CASSSPGQGDYGYTF.

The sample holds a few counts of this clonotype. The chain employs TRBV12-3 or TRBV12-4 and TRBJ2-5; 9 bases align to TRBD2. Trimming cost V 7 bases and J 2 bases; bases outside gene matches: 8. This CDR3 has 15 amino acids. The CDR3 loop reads CASTRSGRSQETQYF. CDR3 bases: TGTGCCAGCACCCGTAGCGGGAGATCACAAGAGACCCAGTACTTC.

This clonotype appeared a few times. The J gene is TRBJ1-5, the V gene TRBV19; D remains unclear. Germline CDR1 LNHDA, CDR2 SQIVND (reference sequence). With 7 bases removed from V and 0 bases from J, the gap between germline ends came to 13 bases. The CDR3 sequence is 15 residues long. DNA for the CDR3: TGTGCCAGTAAATTTTCGAGATATAGCAATCAGCCCCAGCATTTT. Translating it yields CASKFSRYSNQPQHF.

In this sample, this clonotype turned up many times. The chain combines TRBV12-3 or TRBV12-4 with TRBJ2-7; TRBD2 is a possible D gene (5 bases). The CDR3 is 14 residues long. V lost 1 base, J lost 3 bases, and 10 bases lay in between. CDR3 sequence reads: CASSLGGSLYEQYF. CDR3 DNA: TGTGCCAGCAGTTTAGGAGGGTCCCTCTACGAGCAGTACTTC.

CDR3 nucleotide sequence: TGTGCCAGCAGCCTTAGGGGCCTGAACACTGAAGCTTTCTTT. Encoded protein: CASSLRGLNTEAFF. The V gene is TRBV7-6, the J gene TRBJ1-1; tentative D call: TRBD1 (5 bases). The V end was cut by 5 bases, the J end by 0 bases, with 10 bases between. The CDR3 runs to 14 residues. Germline-derived CDR1 and CDR2 are SGHVS and FNYEAQ.

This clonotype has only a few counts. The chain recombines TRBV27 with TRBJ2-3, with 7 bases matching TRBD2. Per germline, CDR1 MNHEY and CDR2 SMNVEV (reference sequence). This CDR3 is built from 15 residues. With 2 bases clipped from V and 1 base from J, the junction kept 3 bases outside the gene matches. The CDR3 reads CASSLSGGGTDTQYF. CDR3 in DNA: TGTGCCAGCAGTTTAAGTGGGGGGGGCACAGATACGCAGTATTTT.

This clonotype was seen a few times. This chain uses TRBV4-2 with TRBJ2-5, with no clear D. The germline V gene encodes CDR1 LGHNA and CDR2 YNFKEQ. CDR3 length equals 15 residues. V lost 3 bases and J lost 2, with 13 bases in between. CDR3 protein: CASSQTVVFQETQYF. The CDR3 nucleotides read TGTGCCAGCAGCCAGACCGTGGTTTTTCAAGAGACCCAGTACTTC.

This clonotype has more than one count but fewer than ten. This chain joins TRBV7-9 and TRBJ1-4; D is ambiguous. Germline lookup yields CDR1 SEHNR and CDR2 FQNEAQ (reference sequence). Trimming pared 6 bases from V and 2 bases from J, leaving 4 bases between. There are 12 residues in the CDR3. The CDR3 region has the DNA TGTGCCAGCAGATCCACTAATGAAAAACTGTTTTTT. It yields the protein CASRSTNEKLFF.

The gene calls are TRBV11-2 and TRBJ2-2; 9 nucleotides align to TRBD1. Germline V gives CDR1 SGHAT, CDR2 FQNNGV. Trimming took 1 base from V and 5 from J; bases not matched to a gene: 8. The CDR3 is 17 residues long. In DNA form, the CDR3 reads TGTGCCAGCAGCTTAGTTCCGGGACAGGGATGGACCGGGGAGCTGTTTTTT. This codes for CASSLVPGQGWTGELFF.

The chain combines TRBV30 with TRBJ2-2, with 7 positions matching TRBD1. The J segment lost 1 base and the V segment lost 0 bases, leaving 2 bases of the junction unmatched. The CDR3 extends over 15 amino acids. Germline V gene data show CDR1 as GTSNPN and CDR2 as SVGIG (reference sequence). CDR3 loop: CAWSVGDRNTGELFF. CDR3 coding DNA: TGTGCCTGGAGTGTAGGGGACAGGAACACCGGGGAGCTGTTTTTT.

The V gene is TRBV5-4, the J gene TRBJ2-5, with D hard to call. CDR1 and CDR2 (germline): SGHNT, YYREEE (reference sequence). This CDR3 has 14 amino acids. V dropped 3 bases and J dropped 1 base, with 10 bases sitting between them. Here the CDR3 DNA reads TGTGCCAGCAGCTCTCCCAGGACCCAAGAGACCCAGTACTTC. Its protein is CASSSPRTQETQYF.

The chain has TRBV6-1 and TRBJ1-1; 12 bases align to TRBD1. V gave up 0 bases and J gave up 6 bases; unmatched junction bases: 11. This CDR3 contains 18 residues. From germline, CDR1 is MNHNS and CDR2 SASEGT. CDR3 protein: CASSEARGDRGRVAEAFF. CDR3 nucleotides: TGTGCCAGCAGTGAAGCCAGAGGGGACAGGGGGCGAGTTGCTGAAGCTTTCTTT.

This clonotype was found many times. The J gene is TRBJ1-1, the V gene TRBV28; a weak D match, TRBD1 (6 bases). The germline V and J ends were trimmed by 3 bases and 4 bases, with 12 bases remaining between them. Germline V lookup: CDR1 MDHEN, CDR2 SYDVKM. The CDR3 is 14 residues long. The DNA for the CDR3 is TGTGCCAGCAGTTTCCGGGGGCTGGGCACTGAAGCTTTCTTT. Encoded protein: CASSFRGLGTEAFF.

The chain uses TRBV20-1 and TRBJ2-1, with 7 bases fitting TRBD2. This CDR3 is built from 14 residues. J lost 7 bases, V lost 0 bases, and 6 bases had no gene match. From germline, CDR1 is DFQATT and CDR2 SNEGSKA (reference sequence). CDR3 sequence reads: CSARDLTSLNEQFF. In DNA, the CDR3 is TGCAGTGCTAGAGATTTGACTAGCTTGAATGAGCAGTTCTTC.

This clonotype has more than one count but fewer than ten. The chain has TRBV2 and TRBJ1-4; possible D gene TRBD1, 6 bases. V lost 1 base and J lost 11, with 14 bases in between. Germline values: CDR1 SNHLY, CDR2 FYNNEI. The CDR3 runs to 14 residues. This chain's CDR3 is CASSEGGTGWKLFF. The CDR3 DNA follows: TGTGCCAGCAGTGAAGGGGGAACAGGGTGGAAACTGTTTTTT.

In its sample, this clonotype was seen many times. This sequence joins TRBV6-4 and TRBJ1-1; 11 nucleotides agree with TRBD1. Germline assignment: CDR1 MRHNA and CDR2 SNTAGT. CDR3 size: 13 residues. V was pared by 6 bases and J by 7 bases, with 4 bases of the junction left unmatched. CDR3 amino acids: CASRGTGGGEAFF. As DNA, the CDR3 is TGTGCCAGCAGAGGGACAGGGGGAGGTGAAGCTTTCTTT.